The clone carrying this T cell receptor beta chain was seen ten or more times. Its antigen is unknown. This specimen belongs to a study of human T cells and chemical hapten exposure. Study findings and constraints: The study found expanded TCRs formed significantly more large CDR3 similarity clusters than controls. The donor cohort had alopecia, so its immune response may not match that of healthy people. After DPC sensitization, TCRs above 1 in 1000 frequency showed no change.

TCRdb re-analysed the RACE reads in MiXCR, keeping a single row per CDR3 protein. Among about 100,000 distinct CDR3 sequences listed, over 10% were seen once. Time point here: patch test 2, 6 weeks after DPC sensitization. As to treatment: therapeutic diphenylcyclopropenone sensitization with weekly scalp DPC. V lost 6 bases, J lost 5 bases, and 23 bases lay in between. The CDR3 is made up of 16 amino acids. Germline CDR1 reads MNHEY; CDR2 reads SMNVEV (reference sequence). The specimen comprised whole blood, sampled in connection with sensitization to the hapten diphenylcyclopropenone (DPC). V usage is TRBV27 and J usage is TRBJ2-7; maybe TRBD2 (7 bases). The origin of this receptor is a woman in her forties with alopecia areata. Some clones in this sample may be carry-over from other donors' samples. CDR3 sequence reads: CASSRWGAGEGDEQYF. The CDR3 nucleotides are TGTGCCAGCAGCCGATGGGGGGCGGGGGAGGGCGACGAGCAGTACTTC.